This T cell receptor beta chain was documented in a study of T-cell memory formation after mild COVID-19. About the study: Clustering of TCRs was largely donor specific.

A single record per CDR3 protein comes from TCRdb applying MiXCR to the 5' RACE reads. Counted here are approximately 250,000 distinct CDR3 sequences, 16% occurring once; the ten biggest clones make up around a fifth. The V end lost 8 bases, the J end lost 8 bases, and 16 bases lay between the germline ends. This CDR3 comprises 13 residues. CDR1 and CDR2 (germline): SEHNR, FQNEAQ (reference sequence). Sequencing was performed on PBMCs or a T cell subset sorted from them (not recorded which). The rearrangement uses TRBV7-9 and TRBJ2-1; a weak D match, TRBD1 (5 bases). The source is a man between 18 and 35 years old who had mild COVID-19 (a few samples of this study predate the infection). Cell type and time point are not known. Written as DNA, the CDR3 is TGTGCCAGCGAGGACATCGGAGTCTATGAGCAGTTCTTC. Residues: CASEDIGVYEQFF.